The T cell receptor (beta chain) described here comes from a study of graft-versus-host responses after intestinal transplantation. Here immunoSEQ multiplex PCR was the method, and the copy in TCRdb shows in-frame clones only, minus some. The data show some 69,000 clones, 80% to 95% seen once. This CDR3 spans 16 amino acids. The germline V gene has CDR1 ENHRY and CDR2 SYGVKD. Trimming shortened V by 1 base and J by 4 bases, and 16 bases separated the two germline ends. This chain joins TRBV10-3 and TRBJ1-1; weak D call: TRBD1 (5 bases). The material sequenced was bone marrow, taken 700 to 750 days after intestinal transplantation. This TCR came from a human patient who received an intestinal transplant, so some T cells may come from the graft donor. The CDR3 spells CAISEWGTRGTTEAFF. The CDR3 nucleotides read TGTGCCATCAGTGAGTGGGGCACGAGAGGGACCACTGAAGCTTTCTTT.